These 22 T cell receptor beta chains were sequenced from one sample in a study of cytomegalovirus exposure and HLA in healthy donors. Both 60 Vbeta primers and 13 Jbeta primers went into the PCR. Libraries were prepared by immunoSEQ multiplex PCR; TCRdb keeps only in-frame clonotypes and omits some of them. The data contain 75,000 to 90,000 clones, around 68% of them singletons. Sequencing input: PBMCs. These receptors all come from a woman in her thirties or forties in good health and CMV-seropositive.

This sequence joins TRBV27 and TRBJ1-5; a possible D gene is TRBD1 (6 bases). Germline assignment: CDR1 MNHEY and CDR2 SMNVEV (reference sequence). Trimming took off 1 base at V and 5 bases at J, with 9 bases between the two ends. The CDR3 length is 14 residues. In nucleotides, the CDR3 is TGTGCCAGCAGTTTATACGGGGGGCATCAGCCCCAGCATTTT. Its protein is CASSLYGGHQPQHF.

This clone has only a few counts. V gene TRBV27 combines with J gene TRBJ2-3, with D maybe TRBD2 (6 bases). The V end lost 5 bases, the J end lost 0 bases, and 15 bases lay between the germline ends. The germline CDR1 and CDR2 sequences are MNHEY and SMNVEV (reference sequence). The CDR3 is made up of 16 amino acids. As DNA, the CDR3 is TGTGCCAGCAGTCCCCCTCGGGGGACTAGCACAGATACGCAGTATTTT. Amino acid sequence: CASSPPRGTSTDTQYF.

This rearrangement joins TRBV28 to TRBJ1-2; weak D call: TRBD1 (6 bases). V lost 6 bases and J lost 5, with 10 bases in between. Germline V gene sequence: CDR1 MDHEN, CDR2 SYDVKM. This CDR3 region has 12 residues. The CDR3 spells CASSPRGYGYTF. CDR3 in DNA: TGTGCCAGCAGCCCCAGGGGTTATGGCTACACCTTC.

This clone has a single count. V usage is TRBV5-1 and J usage is TRBJ2-7; TRBD2 agrees at 8 bases. CDR1 is SGHRS and CDR2 is YFSETQ in the germline V gene. There are 15 residues in the CDR3. The ends lost 5 bases at V and 3 bases at J; junction bases unmatched: 10. This chain's CDR3 is CASRPGERENYEQYF. CDR3 DNA sequence: TGCGCCAGCAGGCCAGGGGAGCGGGAGAACTACGAGCAGTACTTC.

The V and J genes are TRBV6-5 and TRBJ1-4; TRBD1 is a possible D gene (6 bases). V was pared by 0 bases and J by 2 bases, with 10 bases between. The germline V gene has CDR1 MNHEY and CDR2 SVGAGI. CDR3 length: 16 amino acids. For the CDR3, the DNA is TGTGCCAGCAGTTACTCCCAGGGGCGGACTAATGAAAAACTGTTTTTT. It is translated as CASSYSQGRTNEKLFF.

This clone has just a few counts. This chain uses TRBV9 with TRBJ2-1; possibly TRBD2 for D (6 bases). V was clipped by 0 bases and J by 5 bases, with 21 bases between them. The germline V gene encodes CDR1 SGDLS and CDR2 YYNGEE. There are 18 residues in the CDR3. CDR3 nucleotide sequence: TGTGCCAGCAGCGTAGAGGCGAGCGGGCCACCCCCCCACAATGAGCAGTTCTTC. Protein sequence: CASSVEASGPPPHNEQFF.

The chain couples TRBV5-1 to TRBJ2-7; TRBD2 matches at 9 bases. Per germline, CDR1 SGHRS and CDR2 YFSETQ. The CDR3 loop spans 14 amino acids. V was pared by 3 bases and J by 6 bases, with 7 bases of the junction left unmatched. The DNA of the CDR3 is TGCGCCAGCAGCTCTTGGACTAGCGTTTGCGAGCAGTACTTC. It translates to CASSSWTSVCEQYF.

The chain uses TRBV7-9 and TRBJ1-2; TRBD1 is a possible D gene (5 bases). In germline, CDR1 is SEHNR, CDR2 FQNEAQ (reference sequence). The V end was cut by 6 bases, the J end by 3 bases, with 17 bases between. This CDR3 has 15 amino acids. In DNA, the CDR3 is TGTGCCAGCAGTAATACCGGGACTGAGCACTATGGCTACACCTTC. It translates to CASSNTGTEHYGYTF.

This clone was counted between two and nine times. This CDR3 is CASSESGWATEAFF. CDR3 in DNA: TGTGCCAGCAGTGAATCAGGGTGGGCCACTGAAGCTTTCTTT. The chain is built from TRBV2 and TRBJ1-1, with a weak D call TRBD1 (5 bases). V shed 2 bases and J shed 4 bases, with 11 bases lying between them. CDR1 is SNHLY and CDR2 is FYNNEI in the germline V gene. This CDR3 is 14 amino acids long.

The chain couples TRBV7-9 to TRBJ1-5, with 8 bases matching TRBD1. The CDR3 is 15 residues long. Germline CDR1 and CDR2: SEHNR and FQNEAQ (reference sequence). V was pared by 5 bases and J by 4 bases, with 7 bases of the junction left unmatched. In nucleotides, the CDR3 is TGTGCCAGCAGCCTCACAGGGGGGGGGAATCAGCCCCAGCATTTT. Protein: CASSLTGGGNQPQHF.

The chain couples TRBV10-3 to TRBJ1-1; 10 bases are shared with TRBD1. The CDR3 runs to 14 residues. The V segment lost 2 bases and the J segment 11 bases; nucleotides outside the gene matches: 8. Germline V gene sequence: CDR1 ENHRY, CDR2 SYGVKD. CDR3 region: CAISEPGTGAVAFF. CDR3 sequence (DNA): TGTGCCATCAGTGAGCCCGGGACAGGGGCGGTGGCTTTCTTT.

In its sample, this clone was seen a few times. The V call is TRBV4-3, the J call TRBJ2-2, with D tentatively TRBD2 (5 bases). The CDR3 has 15 amino acids. The V gene lost 1 base and the J gene lost 6 bases, with 12 bases spanning the gap. CDR1 and CDR2 (germline): LGHNA, YSLEER. The CDR3 sequence is CASSQAHTRAGELFF. CDR3 bases: TGCGCCAGCAGCCAAGCCCATACTAGGGCCGGGGAGCTGTTTTTT.

This chain connects TRBV19 to TRBJ1-5; D call uncertain. CDR3 size: 18 residues. The germline V and J ends were trimmed by 0 bases and 0 bases, with 15 bases remaining between them. Germline assignment: CDR1 LNHDA and CDR2 SQIVND (reference sequence). CDR3 loop: CASSIDSGNLYSNQPQHF. CDR3 nucleotides: TGTGCCAGTAGTATAGATTCGGGGAACCTGTATAGCAATCAGCCCCAGCATTTT.

The chain combines TRBV5-4 with TRBJ2-2; D call uncertain. V lost 4 bases and J 1 base, leaving 5 bases between the germline ends. Germline CDR1 is SGHNT and CDR2 is YYREEE (reference sequence). This CDR3 is built from 13 residues. The CDR3 region has the DNA TGTGCCAGCAGCCCGCGGAACACCGGGGAGCTGTTTTTT. It is translated as CASSPRNTGELFF.

In its sample, this clone was seen once. The chain links TRBV4-3 to TRBJ2-7, with TRBD2 identical over 12 bases. The J segment lost 4 bases and the V segment lost 6 bases, leaving 7 bases of the junction unmatched. The CDR3 is 15 residues long. Germline-derived CDR1 and CDR2 are LGHNA and YSLEER. CDR3 bases: TGCGCCAGCAGGTTCCTAGCGGGAGGGGTTTACGAGCAGTACTTC. Amino acids: CASRFLAGGVYEQYF.

This chain uses TRBV5-1 with TRBJ2-3, with D perhaps TRBD1 (6 bases). The V and J ends lost 4 bases and 1 base respectively, with 16 bases between them. Germline V gene lookup returns CDR1 SGHRS and CDR2 YFSETQ. The CDR3 contains 16 residues. The CDR3 DNA sequence: TGCGCCAGCAGCCGACAGGCCGATCCGGGCACAGATACGCAGTATTTT. Its protein is CASSRQADPGTDTQYF.

The genes are TRBV25-1 and TRBJ1-2, with 7 nucleotides matching TRBD1. The trim removed 0 bases at V and 8 bases at J, leaving 6 bases unmatched. CDR3 size: 14 residues. Per germline, CDR1 MGHDK and CDR2 SYGVNS. CDR3 protein: CASSEYRTGVGYTF. CDR3 sequence (DNA): TGTGCCAGCAGTGAATATCGGACAGGAGTGGGCTACACCTTC.

The chain combines TRBV7-2 with TRBJ2-5, with a tentative D call TRBD1 (7 bases). This CDR3 comprises 15 residues. Trimming pared 6 bases from V and 5 bases from J, leaving 19 bases between. Per the germline V gene, CDR1 is SGHTA and CDR2 is FQGNSA. The CDR3 is CASSPTLQGGETQYF. For the CDR3, the DNA is TGTGCCAGCAGTCCAACCTTGCAGGGGGGCGAGACCCAGTACTTC. The variable domain in full, completed from reference TRBV7-2 and TRBJ2-5, reads GAGVSQSPSNKVTEKGKDVELRCDPISGHTALYWYRQSLGQGLEFLIYFQGNSAPDKSGLPSDRFSAERTGGSVSTLTIQRTQQEDSAVYLCASSPTLQGGETQYFGPGTRLLVL.

The V call is TRBV28, the J call TRBJ1-2; D not certain. Trimming pared 5 bases from V and 8 bases from J, leaving 12 bases between. CDR3 length equals 12 residues. Germline V gene sequence: CDR1 MDHEN, CDR2 SYDVKM. DNA for the CDR3: TGTGCCAGCAGTCCGCCAAGCTTGGGCTACACCTTC. Amino acids: CASSPPSLGYTF.

The chain links TRBV29-1 to TRBJ2-3; D not certain. Germline V CDR1 and CDR2: SQVTM, ANQGSEA. V was clipped by 1 base and J by 2 bases, with 10 bases between them. The CDR3 runs 14 residues. CDR3 residues: CSVEGGRTTDTQYF. The DNA of the CDR3 is TGCAGCGTTGAAGGTGGCCGAACCACAGATACGCAGTATTTT.

This chain links TRBV2 with TRBJ2-1, with 8 bases matching TRBD2. Looked up from germline, CDR1 is SNHLY and CDR2 is FYNNEI. The V and J ends lost 7 bases and 0 bases, in that order; junction bases with no gene match: 8. The CDR3 has 16 amino acids. CDR3 protein: CASNILADASYNEQFF. CDR3 coding DNA: TGTGCCAGCAACATACTAGCGGACGCCTCCTACAATGAGCAGTTCTTC.

This rearrangement joins TRBV7-9 to TRBJ2-1, with D possibly being TRBD2 (5 bases). Per the germline V gene, CDR1 is SEHNR and CDR2 is FQNEAQ (reference sequence). The ends were cut back, 1 base at V and 5 bases at J, with 9 bases in the middle. The CDR3 is 14 amino acids. CDR3 in DNA: TGTGCCAGCAGCTTAGGCGGGCCCCACAATGAGCAGTTCTTC. It translates to CASSLGGPHNEQFF.